This is a list of T cell receptor beta chains from one sample in a study of blood T cell repertoires in COVID-19. Only in-frame clones appear in the TCRdb table, and some are missing; sequencing was by immunoSEQ multiplex PCR. This table holds some 160,000 clones, around 82% found once. The sequencing input was peripheral blood. These receptors were taken from a man aged 55 to 70 with acute or convalescent COVID-19. Both conserved end residues are part of each CDR3. Fields, in order: D gene, J gene, clone size, V gene, CDR3 DNA, CDR3 protein. D genes are given only for firm matches. Some rows have no size entry. The others give once, few or many, or a class for an expanded clone.

d_call: TRBD2; j_call: TRBJ2-3; clone_size: NA; v_call: TRBV10-1; cdr3_nt: TGCGCCAGCAGTGAGGGGACTAGCGACTCAGATACGCAGTATTTT; cdr3_aa: CASSEGTSDSDTQYF
d_call: TRBD1; j_call: TRBJ1-1; clone_size: NA; v_call: TRBV7-8; cdr3_nt: TGTGCCAGCAGCGAATGGACAGGGGGCGCCTCTGAAGCTTTCTTT; cdr3_aa: CASSEWTGGASEAFF
d_call: NA; j_call: TRBJ2-1; clone_size: once; v_call: TRBV21-1; cdr3_nt: TGTGCCAGCAGCTCCACGCTACTAGCGGGACACTACAATGAGCAGTTCTTC; cdr3_aa: CASSSTLLAGHYNEQFF
d_call: NA; j_call: TRBJ2-1; clone_size: few; v_call: TRBV5-1; cdr3_nt: TGCGCCAGCAGCTTGGGCAGAGGGACTTCCTACAATGAGCAGTTCTTC; cdr3_aa: CASSLGRGTSYNEQFF
d_call: TRBD2; j_call: TRBJ2-5; clone_size: NA; v_call: TRBV2; cdr3_nt: TGTGCCAGCAACGGACTAGCCCTCGGAGAGACCCAGTACTTC; cdr3_aa: CASNGLALGETQYF
d_call: NA; j_call: TRBJ1-5; clone_size: NA; v_call: TRBV11-2; cdr3_nt: TGTGCCAGCAGCTTCGGGGTGGACAATCAGCCCCAGCATTTT; cdr3_aa: CASSFGVDNQPQHF
d_call: NA; j_call: TRBJ1-2; clone_size: NA; v_call: TRBV9; cdr3_nt: TGTGCCAGCAGCGTAGGAGGGCTGTATGGCTACACCTTC; cdr3_aa: CASSVGGLYGYTF
d_call: NA; j_call: TRBJ2-1; clone_size: NA; v_call: TRBV28; cdr3_nt: TGTGCCAGCAGTCCACCCGAGGGTCTCGGGGATGAGCAGTTCTTC; cdr3_aa: CASSPPEGLGDEQFF
d_call: TRBD2; j_call: TRBJ2-1; clone_size: NA; v_call: TRBV2; cdr3_nt: TGTGCCAGCAGTGAGACTAGCGGGACCCTCCCTGAGCAGTTCTTC; cdr3_aa: CASSETSGTLPEQFF
d_call: TRBD2; j_call: TRBJ2-1; clone_size: once; v_call: TRBV6-1; cdr3_nt: TGTGCCAGCAGTGGGACTAGCGGGAGTATTTCCTACAATGAGCAGTTCTTC; cdr3_aa: CASSGTSGSISYNEQFF
d_call: TRBD1; j_call: TRBJ2-2; clone_size: NA; v_call: TRBV4-1; cdr3_nt: TGCGCCAGCAGCCACCCCGGACAGGGACAGGGGAACACCGGGGAGCTGTTTTTT; cdr3_aa: CASSHPGQGQGNTGELFF
d_call: NA; j_call: TRBJ2-1; clone_size: NA; v_call: TRBV6-6; cdr3_nt: TGTGCCAGCAGTTACCCAGGCTCCTACAATGAGCAGTTCTTC; cdr3_aa: CASSYPGSYNEQFF
d_call: NA; j_call: TRBJ1-1; clone_size: NA; v_call: TRBV10-3; cdr3_nt: TGTGCCATCAGTGATCTCGGGGGACGACGGACTGAAGCTTTCTTT; cdr3_aa: CAISDLGGRRTEAFF
d_call: NA; j_call: TRBJ1-5; clone_size: NA; v_call: TRBV7-2; cdr3_nt: TGTGCCAGCAGCCCCCACGGTCGGGGAAGCAATCAGCCCCAGCATTTT; cdr3_aa: CASSPHGRGSNQPQHF
d_call: TRBD1; j_call: TRBJ2-3; clone_size: NA; v_call: TRBV18; cdr3_nt: TGTGCCAGCTCACCGCAGGGGGCTGCCACAGATACGCAGTATTTT; cdr3_aa: CASSPQGAATDTQYF
d_call: NA; j_call: TRBJ1-2; clone_size: NA; v_call: TRBV19; cdr3_nt: TGTGCCAGTAGCCCCGGGCAGGGGAAAGGCTACACCTTC; cdr3_aa: CASSPGQGKGYTF
d_call: NA; j_call: TRBJ2-1; clone_size: NA; v_call: TRBV19; cdr3_nt: TGTGCCAGTATAGGAGGCGACAATGAGCAGTTCTTC; cdr3_aa: CASIGGDNEQFF
d_call: NA; j_call: TRBJ2-7; clone_size: NA; v_call: TRBV28; cdr3_nt: TGTGCCAGCACCACCGGGGGAGCCTACGAGCAGTACTTC; cdr3_aa: CASTTGGAYEQYF
d_call: NA; j_call: TRBJ2-6; clone_size: NA; v_call: TRBV19; cdr3_nt: TGTGCCACTATAGGGGGGGTGATCTCTGGGGCCAACGTCCTGACTTTC; cdr3_aa: CATIGGVISGANVLTF
d_call: TRBD2; j_call: TRBJ2-1; clone_size: NA; v_call: TRBV5-1; cdr3_nt: TGCGCCAGCAGCCCCCTAGCGGGAGGGCCTATGAATGAGCAGTTCTTC; cdr3_aa: CASSPLAGGPMNEQFF
d_call: TRBD2; j_call: TRBJ2-5; clone_size: NA; v_call: TRBV5-1; cdr3_nt: TGCGCCAGCAGCCTGGGACTAGCGGGAGTGGGAGAGACCCAGTACTTC; cdr3_aa: CASSLGLAGVGETQYF
d_call: NA; j_call: TRBJ1-2; clone_size: NA; v_call: TRBV10-3; cdr3_nt: TGTGCCATCAGTGAGGACAGACCCACTATAGATGGCTACACCTTC; cdr3_aa: CAISEDRPTIDGYTF
d_call: TRBD1; j_call: TRBJ1-2; clone_size: NA; v_call: TRBV18; cdr3_nt: TGTGCCAGCTCATCCGACAGGGGATTAAACTATGGCTACACCTTC; cdr3_aa: CASSSDRGLNYGYTF
d_call: NA; j_call: TRBJ1-2; clone_size: NA; v_call: TRBV12-3/TRBV12-4; cdr3_nt: TGTGCCAGCAGCCCCAGCCGAGGCTATGGCTACACCTTC; cdr3_aa: CASSPSRGYGYTF
d_call: NA; j_call: TRBJ2-7; clone_size: NA; v_call: TRBV24-1; cdr3_nt: TGTGCCACCGCTAGTGGCTACGAGCAGTACTTC; cdr3_aa: CATASGYEQYF
d_call: TRBD2; j_call: TRBJ2-7; clone_size: few; v_call: TRBV9; cdr3_nt: TGTGCCAGCAGCGTCCTGCCTGGGGAGGGGCACGAGCAGTACTTC; cdr3_aa: CASSVLPGEGHEQYF
d_call: TRBD1; j_call: TRBJ1-5; clone_size: NA; v_call: TRBV19; cdr3_nt: TGTGCCAGTAGAGGGGGCGACAGCGTCAATCAGCCCCAGCATTTT; cdr3_aa: CASRGGDSVNQPQHF
d_call: TRBD1; j_call: TRBJ2-7; clone_size: NA; v_call: TRBV5-1; cdr3_nt: TGCGCCAGCAGCTTGGGACAGGGGGAGGTGCAGTACTTC; cdr3_aa: CASSLGQGEVQYF
d_call: TRBD2; j_call: TRBJ2-7; clone_size: NA; v_call: TRBV6-2/TRBV6-3; cdr3_nt: TGTGCCAGCAGCCCCCTTAGCGGGATTCCCTACGAGCAGTACTTC; cdr3_aa: CASSPLSGIPYEQYF
d_call: TRBD1; j_call: TRBJ2-2; clone_size: NA; v_call: TRBV29-1; cdr3_nt: TGCAGCGTTGAAGTCATGGACAGGGGGAACACCGGGGAGCTGTTTTTT; cdr3_aa: CSVEVMDRGNTGELFF
d_call: NA; j_call: TRBJ2-7; clone_size: NA; v_call: TRBV5-1; cdr3_nt: TGCGCCAGCAGCTTGGGTGACGGACTTTACGAGCAGTACTTC; cdr3_aa: CASSLGDGLYEQYF
d_call: NA; j_call: TRBJ2-3; clone_size: once; v_call: TRBV9; cdr3_nt: TGTGCCAGCAGCTTCCTCACAGATACGCAGTATTTT; cdr3_aa: CASSFLTDTQYF
d_call: TRBD2; j_call: TRBJ2-1; clone_size: NA; v_call: TRBV27; cdr3_nt: TGTGCCAGCAGTTCACTAGGACTAGCGGGAGGCGGTGAGCAGTTCTTC; cdr3_aa: CASSSLGLAGGGEQFF
d_call: NA; j_call: TRBJ2-6; clone_size: many; v_call: TRBV7-8; cdr3_nt: TGTGCCAGCAGCTTAGGCGAAATAAAATATTCTGGGGCCAACGTCCTGACTTTC; cdr3_aa: CASSLGEIKYSGANVLTF
d_call: TRBD1; j_call: TRBJ1-1; clone_size: NA; v_call: TRBV6-1; cdr3_nt: TGTGCCAGCAGTGAGTTGGGACAGAGACCTGAAGCTTTCTTT; cdr3_aa: CASSELGQRPEAFF
d_call: TRBD1; j_call: TRBJ1-3; clone_size: NA; v_call: TRBV2; cdr3_nt: TGTGCCAGCAGTGAGACAGGGTATGGAAACACCATATATTTT; cdr3_aa: CASSETGYGNTIYF
d_call: TRBD1; j_call: TRBJ2-6; clone_size: NA; v_call: TRBV2; cdr3_nt: TGTGCCAGCTGGACAGGGGGCGCTGGGGCCAACGTCCTGACTTTC; cdr3_aa: CASWTGGAGANVLTF
d_call: TRBD2; j_call: TRBJ2-1; clone_size: few; v_call: TRBV7-9; cdr3_nt: TGTGCCAGCAGCCCCACGCGGGGGAATGAGCAGTTCTTC; cdr3_aa: CASSPTRGNEQFF
d_call: NA; j_call: TRBJ1-3; clone_size: NA; v_call: TRBV19; cdr3_nt: TGTGCCAGTAAACTTTTTAGTCTCTCTGGAAACACCATATATTTT; cdr3_aa: CASKLFSLSGNTIYF
d_call: TRBD2; j_call: TRBJ2-7; clone_size: NA; v_call: TRBV5-1; cdr3_nt: TGCGCCAGCAGCCTGGGGGACTACCGCTACGAGCAGTACTTC; cdr3_aa: CASSLGDYRYEQYF
d_call: NA; j_call: TRBJ2-1; clone_size: NA; v_call: TRBV6-4; cdr3_nt: TGTGCCAGCAGCGTACGACTAGATACTGAGCAGTTCTTC; cdr3_aa: CASSVRLDTEQFF
d_call: NA; j_call: TRBJ2-3; clone_size: few; v_call: TRBV7-9; cdr3_nt: TGTGCCGAAACGGATAGGGCTAGCGCCACACGCACAGATACGCAGTATTTT; cdr3_aa: CAETDRASATRTDTQYF
d_call: TRBD1; j_call: TRBJ2-3; clone_size: NA; v_call: TRBV19; cdr3_nt: TGTGCCAGTAGTGCCCGACAGGGTCTTAATACGCAGTATTTT; cdr3_aa: CASSARQGLNTQYF
d_call: NA; j_call: TRBJ1-4; clone_size: NA; v_call: TRBV30; cdr3_nt: TGTGCCTGGAGGAAAGCGGGTGTTGAAAAACTGTTTTTT; cdr3_aa: CAWRKAGVEKLFF
d_call: TRBD1; j_call: TRBJ1-1; clone_size: NA; v_call: TRBV12-3/TRBV12-4; cdr3_nt: TGTGCCAGCAGCTTACAGGGGGGCACTGAAGCTTTCTTT; cdr3_aa: CASSLQGGTEAFF
d_call: NA; j_call: TRBJ2-3; clone_size: NA; v_call: TRBV5-4; cdr3_nt: TGTGCCACCACAGCTACAGATACGCAGTATTTT; cdr3_aa: CATTATDTQYF
d_call: TRBD2; j_call: TRBJ2-5; clone_size: NA; v_call: TRBV29-1; cdr3_nt: TGCAGCGTTGAAGATCAAGCGGGAGGCTTCGGGAGCCCCCAGTACTTC; cdr3_aa: CSVEDQAGGFGSPQYF